This TCR beta chain was found in a study of spatial heterogeneity in lung cancer (dated by TCRdb to the late 2010s). With respect to the entire study: Beta-chain transcripts were consistently detected in greater numbers than alpha-chain transcripts, which likely reflected higher beta-chain transcript abundance. In tumor regions, TCR transcript counts showed a strong correlation with a T cell transcriptional module score from matched bulk RNA-seq. In the raw uncorrected reads, each unique combination of TCR and UMI appeared more than ten times on average. In non-small cell lung cancer, the study made a quantitative comparison of TCR alpha and beta repertoires among multiple tumor regions, matched nontumor lung and blood. The study linked features of the TCR repertoire to counts of nonsynonymous mutations, which were determined by whole-exome sequencing of tumor tissue. At surgery, both alpha and beta chains were TCR-sequenced in over 200 tumor regions, about 64 matched nontumor lung samples and a few dozen PBMC samples.

Libraries were prepared through 5' RACE. Sequenced using a NextSeq 500. To allow correction of PCR and sequencing errors, the TCR library protocol tagged every TCR cDNA molecule with a unique molecular identifier. Under the source paper's analysis protocol: TCR identification, UMI-based error correction and CDR3 extraction were all carried out with Decombinator tools. Expanded TCRs were defined as those above a frequency of 2 per 1,000, corresponding to the top 1% of the tumor frequency distribution. Expanded tumor TCRs were classed as regional if statistically deemed absent (corrected P<0.05) from at least one tumor region, otherwise ubiquitous. Renyi diversity was calculated using the R vegan package after each repertoire was subsampled 100 times to 5,000 TCRs. To build CDR3 similarity networks, amino acid triplet string-kernel similarity was used, and CDR3s were connected when their pairwise similarity was above 0.82. TCRdb passed the public sequencing reads through fastp at Q25 and MiXCR, retaining productive beta sequences. One record per CDR3 amino acid sequence lists the most common genes and DNA. Here the V and J calls rest on TCRdb's processing, not on the authors' analysis. This sample is represented by about 27,000 distinct CDR3 sequences; approximately 7.7% of them were singletons. The top ten constitute 24% of the sample.

What the time point label conveys for this sample: sample taken at primary tumor resection. Donors were around 71 patients with early-stage, untreated non-small cell lung cancer from the lung TRACERx cohort. Without any cell sorting, TCR sequencing was performed on whole RNA extracted either from tumor and nontumor lung tissue or from cryopreserved PBMC samples. A patient was chosen for TCR sequencing only when enough RNA was available from at least two tumor regions. A lung pathologist reviewed the tumor and adjacent nontumor lung specimens before the specimens were selected. Study-wide findings and limitations: Counts of ubiquitous and regional expanded TCRs correlated with counts of ubiquitous and regional nonsynonymous mutations, respectively. Confirming at a functional level the hypothesis that regional TCRs recognize regional mutations was considered to require additional single-cell paired TCR alpha and beta sequencing. The tumor nonsynonymous mutation count correlated with the number of expanded intratumoral alpha and beta TCRs. Estimated TCR-seq coverage of tumor T cells was only about 7.2% for alpha chains and approximately 14% for beta chains.

At least ten counts were recorded for this clonotype. Its cognate antigen has yet to be identified. No base qualities exist here, and no much larger clone lies one base off it. The CDR3 measures 16 amino acids from cysteine to phenylalanine. The read is trimmed to its CDR3 DNA, 48 bases read in frame from base 1. The germline V gene specifies MNHEY as CDR1 and SVGAGI as CDR2. V loses 5 bases, J loses 5 bases, and the germline ends lie 21 bases apart. This receptor was taken from a male donor with early-stage non-small cell lung cancer. The receptor chain draws on TRBV6-5 and TRBJ1-1, with no reliable assignment of the D segment. Specimen: lung tumor tissue, collected at surgery. The sequence in DNA is TGTGCCAGCAGTCGTGTTGACTGGCAAGGAGGGACTGAAGCTTTCTTT. This codes for CASSRVDWQGGTEAFF.